These T cell receptor beta chains were read from a single sample in a study of beta chain features in type 1 diabetes. Assay: immunoSEQ multiplex PCR; the TCRdb copy retains only in-frame clones and omits some. Here the sample spans about 160,000 clones, roughly 8% being singletons. The sequenced sample was central memory CD4+ T cells from blood. The receptors were gathered from a woman between 40 and 50 years old with type 1 diabetes. Both conserved end residues are trimmed from each CDR3. A D gene is named only where the DNA matches it firmly.

CDR3 length | D gene | J gene | V gene | CDR3 protein
10 | - | TRBJ2-5 | TRBV6-5 | ASRRSRGTQY
15 | - | TRBJ1-2 | TRBV9 | ASSVGSASESLYGYT
13 | TRBD1 | TRBJ2-2 | TRBV5-1 | ASSSDRGATGELF
14 | TRBD1 | TRBJ2-5 | TRBV28 | ASSSLRTGGQETQY
14 | TRBD1 | TRBJ1-5 | TRBV28 | ASSPGDRADNQPQH
9 | - | TRBJ1-1 | TRBV29-1 | SVDDRSEAF
10 | - | TRBJ2-7 | TRBV27 | ASSPRPYEQY
12 | TRBD1 | TRBJ1-5 | TRBV10-3 | AISGGGRNQPQH
11 | - | TRBJ1-2 | TRBV18 | ASSPRQADGYT
10 | TRBD1 | TRBJ1-1 | TRBV30 | AWSPGQTEAF
11 | TRBD1 | TRBJ1-1 | TRBV7-2 | ASSLGQLVRAF
14 | - | TRBJ1-5 | TRBV5-1 | ASSTGHSGGNQPQH
14 | TRBD1 | TRBJ2-7 | TRBV4-3 | ASSQAGGDLAYEQY
12 | TRBD1 | TRBJ2-2 | TRBV5-1 | AGGTGDGTGELF
13 | - | TRBJ1-1 | TRBV18 | ASKPAESMNTEAF